What follows describes a single T cell receptor beta chain. Clones were sequenced by immunoSEQ multiplex PCR, and TCRdb holds only the in-frame ones, with some missing. The sample has some 140,000 clones; 85% to 95% are singletons. The entry originates in a study of control samples from healthy donors and cancer patients. Germline trimming cut 6 bases from V and 5 bases from J; bases unmatched to any gene: 5. There are 13 residues in the CDR3. Germline V CDR1 and CDR2: LNHDA, SQIVND (reference sequence). The rearrangement uses TRBV19 and TRBJ2-5; 8 bases fit TRBD1. This TCR was sampled from a man in his fifties or sixties with colorectal cancer. The sample comprised PBMCs. CDR3 amino acids: CASRDRGRETQYF. As DNA, the CDR3 is TGTGCCAGTAGAGACAGGGGCCGGGAGACCCAGTACTTC.